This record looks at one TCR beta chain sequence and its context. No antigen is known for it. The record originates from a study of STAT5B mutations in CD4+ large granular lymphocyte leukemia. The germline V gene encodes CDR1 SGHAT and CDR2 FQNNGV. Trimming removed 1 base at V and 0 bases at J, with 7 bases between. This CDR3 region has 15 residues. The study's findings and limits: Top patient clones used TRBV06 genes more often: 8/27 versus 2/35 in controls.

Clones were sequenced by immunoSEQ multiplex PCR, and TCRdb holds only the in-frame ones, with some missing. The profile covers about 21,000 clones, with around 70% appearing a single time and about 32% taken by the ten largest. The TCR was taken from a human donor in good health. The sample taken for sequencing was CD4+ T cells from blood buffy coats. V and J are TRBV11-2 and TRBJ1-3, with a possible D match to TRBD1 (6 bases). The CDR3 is CASSLGGHSGNTIYF. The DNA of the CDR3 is TGTGCCAGCAGCTTAGGGGGACACTCTGGAAACACCATATATTTT.